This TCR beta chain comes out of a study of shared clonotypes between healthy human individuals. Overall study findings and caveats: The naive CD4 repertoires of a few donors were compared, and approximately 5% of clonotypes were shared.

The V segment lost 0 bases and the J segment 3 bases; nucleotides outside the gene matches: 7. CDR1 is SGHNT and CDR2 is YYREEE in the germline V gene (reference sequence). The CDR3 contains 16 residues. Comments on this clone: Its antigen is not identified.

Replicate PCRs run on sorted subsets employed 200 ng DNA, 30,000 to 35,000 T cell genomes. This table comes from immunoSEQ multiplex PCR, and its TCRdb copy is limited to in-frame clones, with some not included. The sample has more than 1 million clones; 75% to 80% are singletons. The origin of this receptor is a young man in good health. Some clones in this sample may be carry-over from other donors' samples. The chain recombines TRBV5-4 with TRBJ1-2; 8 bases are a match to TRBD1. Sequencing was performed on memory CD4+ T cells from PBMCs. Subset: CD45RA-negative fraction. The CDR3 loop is CASSLVAAGGDYGYTF. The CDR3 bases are TGTGCCAGCAGCTTGGTAGCCGCAGGGGGCGACTATGGCTACACCTTC.